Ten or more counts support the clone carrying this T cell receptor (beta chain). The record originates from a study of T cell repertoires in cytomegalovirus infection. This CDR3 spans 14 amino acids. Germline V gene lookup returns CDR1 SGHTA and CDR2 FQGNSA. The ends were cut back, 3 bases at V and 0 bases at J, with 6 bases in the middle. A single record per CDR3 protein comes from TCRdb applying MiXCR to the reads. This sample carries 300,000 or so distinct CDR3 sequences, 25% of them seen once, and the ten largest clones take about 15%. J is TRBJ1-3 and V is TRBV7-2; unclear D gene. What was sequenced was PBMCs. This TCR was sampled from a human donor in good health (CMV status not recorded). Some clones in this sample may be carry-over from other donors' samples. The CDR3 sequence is CASSLSSSGNTIYF. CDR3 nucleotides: TGTGCCAGCAGCTTGTCGAGCTCTGGAAACACCATATATTTT.